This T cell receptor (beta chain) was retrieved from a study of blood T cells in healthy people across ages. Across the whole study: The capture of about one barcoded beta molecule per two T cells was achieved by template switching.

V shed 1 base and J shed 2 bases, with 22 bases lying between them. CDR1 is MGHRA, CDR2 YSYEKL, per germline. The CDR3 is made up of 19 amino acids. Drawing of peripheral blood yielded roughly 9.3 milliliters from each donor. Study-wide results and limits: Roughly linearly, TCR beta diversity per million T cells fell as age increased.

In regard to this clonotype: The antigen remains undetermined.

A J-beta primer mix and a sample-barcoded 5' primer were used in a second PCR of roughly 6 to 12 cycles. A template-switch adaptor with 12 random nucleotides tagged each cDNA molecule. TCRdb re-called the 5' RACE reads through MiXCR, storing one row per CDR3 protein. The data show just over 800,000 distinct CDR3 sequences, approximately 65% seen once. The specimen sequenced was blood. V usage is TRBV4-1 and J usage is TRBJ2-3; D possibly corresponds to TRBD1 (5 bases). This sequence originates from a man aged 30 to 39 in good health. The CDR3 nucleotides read TGCGCCAGCAGCCAAGCCCCCCTTGGCTCCGGTGGGGCCACAGATACGCAGTATTTT. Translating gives CASSQAPLGSGGATDTQYF.